What follows describes a single TCR beta chain. The CDR3 spans 13 residues. After removal of 4 bases from V and 4 bases from J, the junction contained 3 bases not matched to a gene. Per the germline V gene, CDR1 is MNHEY and CDR2 is SVGAGI. These data originate in a study of OX40 agonist ivuxolimab in advanced cancers. TCRdb's table, derived via immunoSEQ multiplex PCR, lists solely in-frame clones and lacks some. The profile shows some 49,000 clones, over 60% of them singletons. This chain links TRBV6-5 with TRBJ1-2; 7 bases map to TRBD1. The sample here was CD4+ or CD8+ T cells sorted from blood, taken in a trial of the OX40 agonist ivuxolimab. The source is an adult with an advanced solid tumor such as melanoma, head and neck, liver or kidney cancer. CDR3 region: CASSFDRVYGYTF. CDR3 nucleotides: TGTGCCAGCAGTTTTGACAGGGTCTATGGCTACACCTTC.